This T cell receptor beta chain was documented in a study of memory CD4+ T cells and cytomegalovirus serostatus. Overall study findings and caveats: Suggested: most of the CMV-linked TCR signature lies in CD4+ memory cells. CD4+ memory repertoires contained about 40% of the roughly 160 reported CMV TCRbeta sequences.

Concerning this clone: Its antigen is not known.

Single viable CD3+CD4+CD8-CD45RO+ cells were sorted as the memory CD4+ T cells. V lost 3 bases and J 2 bases, leaving 10 bases between the germline ends. The CDR3 is 14 residues long. Per germline, CDR1 LGHNT and CDR2 FRNRAP. Some clones are missing from TCRdb's copy, which holds only in-frame ones; the method was immunoSEQ multiplex PCR. The sample carries about 38,000 clones, roughly 85% recorded once. This sequence was found in an adult in good health and CMV-seropositive. The specimen sequenced was memory CD4+ T cells from blood. V and J are TRBV12-5 and TRBJ1-1; D not certain. CDR3 protein: CASGLDGLNTEAFF. CDR3 coding DNA: TGTGCTAGTGGTTTAGATGGTCTTAACACTGAAGCTTTCTTT.